Sequencing of this T cell receptor (beta chain) was carried out in a study of identical twins. Study conclusions and caveats: Zero-insertion analyses might be partly confounded by invariant T cells like MAIT and iNKT.

Comment on this clonotype: The antigen is not known.

TCRdb passed the 5' RACE reads through MiXCR, listing each CDR3 protein once. The data contain hundreds of thousands of distinct CDR3 sequences, roughly 18% of them singletons. Germline V gives CDR1 SQVTM, CDR2 ANQGSEA. This CDR3 has 14 residues. The V end was cut by 3 bases, the J end by 4 bases, with 15 bases between. These data also featured in a second study, about T cells expressing NK-cell markers. That source adds: Sorting was limited to alpha-beta TCR-expressing T cells with an anti-gamma-delta TCR antibody in several experiments.

The chain employs TRBV29-1 and TRBJ1-2; D is undetermined. This TCR came from a woman aged 18-29 years in good health. Sequencing input: PBMCs. The CDR3 loop reads CSVESLGRGYGYTF. CDR3 coding DNA: TGCAGCGTTGAGTCATTGGGCAGAGGCTATGGCTACACCTTC.